This TCR beta chain originates from a study of PD-L1 blockade in urothelial cancer. Clones were read by immunoSEQ multiplex PCR, and TCRdb kept only the in-frame ones, dropping some. The data show about 70,000 clones, 90% seen once. The sample's time point: pretreatment peripheral blood. V gave up 4 bases and J gave up 3 bases, with 16 bases separating them. Germline V lookup: CDR1 MDHEN, CDR2 SYDVKM. The CDR3 has 17 amino acids. The J gene is TRBJ2-6, the V gene TRBV28; no clear D gene. This material consisted of PBMCs, taken around atezolizumab (anti-PD-L1) treatment. The source is a man aged 65-85 years with urothelial cancer. CDR3 nucleotides: TGTGCCAGCAGTTCCTCTTACGGTCAGGTTGGGGCCAACGTCCTGACTTTC. This translates into CASSSSYGQVGANVLTF.